This T cell receptor (beta chain) was identified in a study of T cells in localized non-small cell lung cancer (dated by TCRdb to between 2020 and 2021). Context from the whole study: Comparing tumors with uninvolved tumor-adjacent lungs, the study looked at the T cell repertoires of about 240 patients with early-stage NSCLC. The cohort was made up of around 240 treatment-naive NSCLC patients whose localized lung tumors had been resected. Of the NSCLC patients, fewer than 150 were male and approximately 99 were female, and the mean age was around 70 years. What the study reported, not specific to this receptor: Because the study design was exploratory, TCR variables were selected using unadjusted p-values without false-discovery rate correction. Uninvolved tumor-adjacent lung showed the highest T cell clonality, higher than tumor, which suggests more focused antigenic responses in the adjacent lung. Longer overall survival was associated with higher blood T cell density, whereas shorter survival was associated with higher adjacent-lung clonality. Because multi-region tumor sequencing was not performed, intratumor heterogeneity could not be ruled out. A median of 57 of the top 100 tumor clones were detected in paired uninvolved adjacent lung, and about 29 of these tumor clones were also found among the top 100 clones of the paired uninvolved adjacent lung.

Turning to this clone: The antigen it binds to is not known. The input lacks base qualities; no much larger clone sits a single base away.

At diagnosis, peripheral blood, uninvolved tumor-adjacent lung and tumor were collected and were preserved as a mix of fresh-frozen and FFPE material. Blood samples were analyzed as peripheral blood mononuclear cells for TCR repertoire profiling. Cut back by 4 bases and 9 bases, the V and J ends lie 16 bases apart. The germline V gene supplies CDR1 SGHDN and CDR2 FVKESK. The CDR3 measures 14 amino acids from cysteine to phenylalanine. The entry retains the CDR3 DNA only, 42 bases that are in frame from base 1. The immunoSEQ Assay was used to sequence TCR beta CDR3 regions from DNA. The source study handled its data this way. To compute T cell density, TCR beta template counts were normalized to usable DNA, which was estimated by amplifying housekeeping genes. The preseqR package was used to estimate richness by extrapolating to 400,000 templates for PBMC samples and to 120,000 templates for tissue samples. Clonality was defined by subtracting Pielou's evenness from one. Tissue-enriched TCRs were identified through differential abundance testing performed on productive amino-acid clonotypes, with a minimum total count of 5 and an alpha of 0.1. The Jaccard Index and the Morisita Overlap Index were used to measure repertoire overlap between compartments. GLIPH clustered TCR beta CDR3s with public tetramer-defined viral CDR3s; viral motifs required at least three viral sequences plus V-gene enrichment. What TCRdb holds here is the immuneACCESS table cut down to in-frame rearrangements. Part of the clones is not present; checked against another copy, under half of the missing clones reflect an unresolved V gene, and the others are unexplained. Clone size and V and J calls were adopted from that table, with D and trimming inferred from the DNA. Recorded for this sample are around 15,000 clones; 80% to 90% of them occurred a single time. Under 4.5% of the sample goes to the ten largest clones.

The source was peripheral blood, collected before any cancer treatment. This sequence was found in an older male donor with stage II squamous cell lung carcinoma. The rearrangement joined TRBV14 to TRBJ2-1; no D gene is confidently identified. The bases are TGTGCCAGCAGCCTCTTGGGCCTGCCGGGTGAGCAGTTCTTC. The resulting protein is CASSLLGLPGEQFF.